This T cell receptor beta chain was recorded in a study of vaccination effects on CD4 cells after COVID-19. The CDR3 is made up of 16 amino acids. With V trimmed by 4 bases and J by 3 bases, 8 bases remained unmatched. The germline CDR1 and CDR2 sequences are SEHNR and FQNEAQ (reference sequence). Study conclusions and caveats: Spike-reactive clones present post-vaccine in convalescents were predominantly new vaccine-induced clones.

This clone occurred once. What it binds is not known. With the ViraFEST assay, the study expanded antigen-specific CD4+ T cells using viral peptide pools, then sequenced them. It was after approximately 10 days of culture that CD4+ T cells were isolated. From March to December 2020, the person had a SARS-CoV-2 infection that was confirmed by PCR. Cultivation was performed at a few million PBMC per well with about 9.6 IU/ml IL-2 and approximately 10 ug/ml peptides added. On day 3 and again on day 7, half the medium was replaced with IL-2 medium. Clones were sequenced by immunoSEQ multiplex PCR, and TCRdb holds only the in-frame ones, with some missing. The profile shows 40,000 or so clones, about 75% of them singletons.

The rearrangement uses TRBV7-9 and TRBJ2-1, with 8 bases identical to TRBD2. The sequence was obtained from a human donor who had a prior SARS-CoV-2 infection. The material was CD4+ T cells from PBMCs cultured with a peptide pool, obtained before COVID-19 vaccination. CDR3 protein: CASSSPRGGLYNEQFF. DNA of the CDR3: TGTGCCAGCAGCTCCCCTCGGGGGGGCCTCTACAATGAGCAGTTCTTC.